The 5 T cell receptor beta chains in this list originate from one sample, sequenced in a study of control samples from healthy donors and cancer patients. Clones were sequenced by immunoSEQ multiplex PCR, and TCRdb holds only the in-frame ones, with some missing. The sample lists about 220,000 clones, roughly 94% occurring once. Sequenced input: blood. The receptors derive from a man aged 50 or older in good health.

This clone was picked up a small number of times. J is TRBJ2-3 and V is TRBV3-1 (or the pseudogene TRBV3-2), with 12 positions matching TRBD2. The CDR3 runs to 16 residues. J lost 6 bases, V lost 4 bases, and 8 bases had no gene match. Germline CDR1 LGHDT, CDR2 YNNKEL (reference sequence). The CDR3 sequence is CASSRLAGGLGDTQYF. In nucleotides, the CDR3 is TGTGCCAGCAGCCGGCTAGCGGGGGGGCTAGGGGATACGCAGTATTTT.

This chain links TRBV28 with TRBJ2-7; tentatively, D is TRBD1 or TRBD2 (5 bases each). The CDR3 consists of 15 residues. Trimming pared 4 bases from V and 0 bases from J, leaving 13 bases between. Germline lookup yields CDR1 MDHEN and CDR2 SYDVKM. The CDR3 spells CASSSGTELSYEQYV. CDR3 in DNA: TGTGCCAGCAGTTCCGGGACGGAACTCTCCTACGAGCAGTACGTC.

This chain connects TRBV3-1 (or the pseudogene TRBV3-2) to TRBJ1-2; a possible D gene is TRBD1 (6 bases). The CDR3 is 14 amino acids. V gave up 4 bases and J gave up 2 bases, with 11 bases separating them. The germline V gene has CDR1 LGHDT and CDR2 YNNKEL (reference sequence). The CDR3 nucleotides are TGTGCCAGCAGCCTGAGCAGGGGAAACTATGGCTACACCTTC. Its protein product is CASSLSRGNYGYTF.

The chain joins TRBV5-1 to TRBJ2-3; either TRBD1 or TRBD2 may fit D (6 bases each). Per the germline V gene, CDR1 is SGHRS and CDR2 is YFSETQ. The CDR3 runs to 16 residues. Deletions cut 1 base from V and 3 bases from J, with 15 bases between. The CDR3 nucleotides are TGCGCCAGCAGCTTGATGGGGGGCTCTGGTACAGATACGCAGTATTTT. This translates into CASSLMGGSGTDTQYF.

The gene calls are TRBV5-1 and TRBJ2-3; unclear D gene. The V end was cut by 5 bases, the J end by 6 bases, with 16 bases between. Germline CDR1 SGHRS, CDR2 YFSETQ. The CDR3 consists of 14 residues. CDR3 sequence: CASRSEDPRDTQYF. CDR3 nucleotides: TGCGCCAGCAGAAGCGAGGACCCACGGGATACGCAGTATTTT.